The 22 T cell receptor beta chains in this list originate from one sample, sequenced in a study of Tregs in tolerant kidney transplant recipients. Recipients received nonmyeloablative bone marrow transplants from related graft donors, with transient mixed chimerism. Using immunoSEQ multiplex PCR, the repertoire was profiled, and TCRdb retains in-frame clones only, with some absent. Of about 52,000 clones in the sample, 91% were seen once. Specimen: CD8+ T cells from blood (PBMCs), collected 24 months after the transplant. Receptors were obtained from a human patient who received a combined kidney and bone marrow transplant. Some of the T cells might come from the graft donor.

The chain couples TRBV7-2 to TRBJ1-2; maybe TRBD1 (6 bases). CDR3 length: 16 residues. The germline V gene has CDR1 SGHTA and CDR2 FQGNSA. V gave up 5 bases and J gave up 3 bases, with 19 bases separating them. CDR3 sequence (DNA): TGTGCCAGCAGCCCTACAATGACAGGAACTTACTATGGCTACACCTTC. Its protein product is CASSPTMTGTYYGYTF.

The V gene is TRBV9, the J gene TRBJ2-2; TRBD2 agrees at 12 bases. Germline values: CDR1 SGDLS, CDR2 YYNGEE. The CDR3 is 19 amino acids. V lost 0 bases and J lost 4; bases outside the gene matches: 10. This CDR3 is CASSVDPSGGAPSTGELFF. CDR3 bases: TGTGCCAGCAGCGTAGATCCTAGCGGGGGGGCCCCTAGCACCGGGGAGCTGTTTTTT. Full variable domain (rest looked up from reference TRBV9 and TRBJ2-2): DSGVTQTPKHLITATGQRVTLRCSPRSGDLSVYWYQQSLDQGLQFLIQYYNGEERAKGNILERFSAQQFPDLHSELNLSSLELGDSALYFCASSVDPSGGAPSTGELFFGEGSRLTVL.

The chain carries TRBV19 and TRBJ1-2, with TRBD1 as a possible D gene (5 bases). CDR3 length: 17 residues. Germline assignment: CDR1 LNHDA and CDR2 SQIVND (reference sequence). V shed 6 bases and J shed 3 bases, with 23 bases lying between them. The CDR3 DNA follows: TGTGCCAGTAGATGGGCGCAGGGATTTGGTCTATACTATGGCTACACCTTC. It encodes CASRWAQGFGLYYGYTF.

CDR3 nucleotides: TGTGCCAGCAGCTTATTAGGGGGAACGAACACCGGGGAGCTGTTTTTT. This translates into CASSLLGGTNTGELFF. The chain combines TRBV7-3 with TRBJ2-2; TRBD1 might be the D (6 bases). Germline loops: CDR1 SGHTA, CDR2 FQGTGA. This CDR3 is 16 amino acids long. The V and J ends lost 2 bases and 0 bases respectively, with 10 bases between them.

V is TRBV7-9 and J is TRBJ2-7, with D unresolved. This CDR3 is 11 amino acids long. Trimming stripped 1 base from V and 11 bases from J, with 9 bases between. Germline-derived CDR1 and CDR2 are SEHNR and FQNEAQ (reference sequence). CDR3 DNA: TGTGCCAGCAGCTTAGTGGGTGAGGAGTACTTC. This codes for CASSLVGEEYF.

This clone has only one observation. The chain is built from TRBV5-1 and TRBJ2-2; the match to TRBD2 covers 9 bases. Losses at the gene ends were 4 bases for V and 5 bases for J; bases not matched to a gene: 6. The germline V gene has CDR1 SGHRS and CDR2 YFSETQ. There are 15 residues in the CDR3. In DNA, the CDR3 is TGCGCCAGCAGCCCAGCGGGGGGCGGGACCGGGGAGCTGTTTTTT. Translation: CASSPAGGGTGELFF. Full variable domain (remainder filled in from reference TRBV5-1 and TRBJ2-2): KAGVTQTPRYLIKTRGQQVTLSCSPISGHRSVSWYQQTPGQGLQFLFEYFSETQRNKGNFPGRFSGRQFSNSRSEMNVSTLELGDSALYLCASSPAGGGTGELFFGEGSRLTVL.

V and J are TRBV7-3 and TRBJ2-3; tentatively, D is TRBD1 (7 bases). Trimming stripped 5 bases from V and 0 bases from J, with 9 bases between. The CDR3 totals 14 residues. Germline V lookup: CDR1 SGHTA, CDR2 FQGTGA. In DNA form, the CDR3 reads TGTGCCAGCAGCCAGGGGGGAAGCACAGATACGCAGTATTTT. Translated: CASSQGGSTDTQYF.

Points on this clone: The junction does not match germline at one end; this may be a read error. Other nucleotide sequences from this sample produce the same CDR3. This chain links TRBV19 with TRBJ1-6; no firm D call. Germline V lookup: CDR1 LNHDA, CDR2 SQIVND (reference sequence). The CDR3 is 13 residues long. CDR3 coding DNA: TGTGCCAGTAGTCGGAGCCAGAATTCCCCCCTCCACTTT. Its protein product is CASSRSQNSPLHF.

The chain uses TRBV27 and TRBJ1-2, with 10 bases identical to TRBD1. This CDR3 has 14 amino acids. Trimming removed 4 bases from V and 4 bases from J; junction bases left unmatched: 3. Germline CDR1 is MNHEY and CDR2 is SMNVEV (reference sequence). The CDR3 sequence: CASSYGQGVYGYTF. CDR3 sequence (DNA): TGTGCCAGCAGTTATGGACAGGGGGTCTATGGCTACACCTTC.

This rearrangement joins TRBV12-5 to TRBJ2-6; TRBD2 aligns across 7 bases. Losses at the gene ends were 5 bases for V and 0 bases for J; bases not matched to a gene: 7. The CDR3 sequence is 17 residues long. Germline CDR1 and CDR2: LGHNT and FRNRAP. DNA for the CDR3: TGTGCTAGTGGTAAACCTCCTAGCGGCTCTGGGGCCAACGTCCTGACTTTC. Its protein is CASGKPPSGSGANVLTF.

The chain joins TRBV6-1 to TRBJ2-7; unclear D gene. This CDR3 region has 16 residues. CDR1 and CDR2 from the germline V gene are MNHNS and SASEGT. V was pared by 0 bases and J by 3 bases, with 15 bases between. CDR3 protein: CASSEALTVGVYEQYF. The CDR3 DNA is TGTGCCAGCAGTGAAGCCCTAACTGTCGGTGTCTACGAGCAGTACTTC.

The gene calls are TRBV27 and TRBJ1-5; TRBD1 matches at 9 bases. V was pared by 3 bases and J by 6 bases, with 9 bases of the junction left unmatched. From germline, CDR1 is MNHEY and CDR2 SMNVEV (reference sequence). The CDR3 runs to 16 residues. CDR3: CASSLTHRGLSQPQHF. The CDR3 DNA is TGTGCCAGCAGTTTGACTCACAGGGGGCTGAGTCAGCCCCAGCATTTT.

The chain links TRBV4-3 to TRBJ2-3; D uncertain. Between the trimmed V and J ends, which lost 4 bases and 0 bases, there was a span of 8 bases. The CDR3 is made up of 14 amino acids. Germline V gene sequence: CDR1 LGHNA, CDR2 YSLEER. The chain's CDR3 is CASSRYRSTDTQYF. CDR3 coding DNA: TGCGCCAGCAGCCGATACCGGAGCACAGATACGCAGTATTTT.

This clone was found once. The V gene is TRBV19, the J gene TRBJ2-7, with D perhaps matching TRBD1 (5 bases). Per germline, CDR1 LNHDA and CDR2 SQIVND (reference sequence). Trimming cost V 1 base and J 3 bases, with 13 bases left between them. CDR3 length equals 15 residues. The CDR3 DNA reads TGTGCCAGTAGTATAGGGGGCTTCAATATCTACGAGCAGTACTTC. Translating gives CASSIGGFNIYEQYF.

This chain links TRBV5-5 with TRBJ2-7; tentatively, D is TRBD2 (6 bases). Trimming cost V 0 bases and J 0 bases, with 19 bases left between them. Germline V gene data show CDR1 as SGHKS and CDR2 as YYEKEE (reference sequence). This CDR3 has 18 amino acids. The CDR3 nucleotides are TGTGCCAGCAGCTTGGGGACTTGGCTAGCGCCGAGCTCCTACGAGCAGTACTTC. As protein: CASSLGTWLAPSSYEQYF.

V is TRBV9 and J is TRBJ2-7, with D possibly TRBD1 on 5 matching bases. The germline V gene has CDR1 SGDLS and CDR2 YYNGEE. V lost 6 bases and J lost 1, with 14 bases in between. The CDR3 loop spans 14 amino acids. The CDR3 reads CASTPGSGSYEQYF. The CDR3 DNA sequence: TGTGCCAGCACCCCAGGGTCGGGTTCCTACGAGCAGTACTTC.

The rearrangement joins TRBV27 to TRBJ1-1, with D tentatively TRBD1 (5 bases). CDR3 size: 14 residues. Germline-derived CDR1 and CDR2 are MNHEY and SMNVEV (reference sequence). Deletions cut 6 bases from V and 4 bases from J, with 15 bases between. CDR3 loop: CASSYRGWGTEAFF. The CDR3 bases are TGTGCCAGCAGCTATAGGGGATGGGGCACTGAAGCTTTCTTT.

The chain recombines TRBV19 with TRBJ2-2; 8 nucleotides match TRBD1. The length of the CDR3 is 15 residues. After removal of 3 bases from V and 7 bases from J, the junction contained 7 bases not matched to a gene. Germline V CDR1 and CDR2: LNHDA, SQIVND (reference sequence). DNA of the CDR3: TGTGCCAGTAGTATTTGGGTACAGGGGGACGGGGAGCTGTTTTTT. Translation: CASSIWVQGDGELFF.

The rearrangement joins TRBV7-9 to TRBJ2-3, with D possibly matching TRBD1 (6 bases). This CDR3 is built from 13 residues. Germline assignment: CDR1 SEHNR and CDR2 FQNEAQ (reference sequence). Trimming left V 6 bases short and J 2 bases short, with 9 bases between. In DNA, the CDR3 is TGTGCCAGCAGGGGACATAACACAGATACGCAGTATTTT. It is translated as CASRGHNTDTQYF.

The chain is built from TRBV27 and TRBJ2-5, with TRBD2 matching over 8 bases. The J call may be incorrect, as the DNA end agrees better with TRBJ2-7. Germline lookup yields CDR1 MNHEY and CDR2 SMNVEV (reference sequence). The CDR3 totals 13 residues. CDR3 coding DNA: TGTGCCAGCACCCCTGCTAGCGGGTACGAGCAGTACTTC. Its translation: CASTPASGYEQYF.

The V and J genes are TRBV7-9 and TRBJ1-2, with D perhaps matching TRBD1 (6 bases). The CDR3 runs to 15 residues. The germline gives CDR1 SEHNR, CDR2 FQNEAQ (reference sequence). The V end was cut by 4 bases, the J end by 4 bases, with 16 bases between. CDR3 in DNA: TGTGCCAGCAGCTCCTACCAGGGGAAAACCTATGGCTACACCTTC. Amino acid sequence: CASSSYQGKTYGYTF.

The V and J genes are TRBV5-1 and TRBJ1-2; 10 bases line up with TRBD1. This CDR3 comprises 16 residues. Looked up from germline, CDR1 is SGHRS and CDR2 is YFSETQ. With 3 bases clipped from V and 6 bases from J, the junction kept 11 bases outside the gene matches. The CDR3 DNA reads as TGCGCCAGCAGCTCCGGTATAGGGACAGGGGTCGATGGCTACACCTTC. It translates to CASSSGIGTGVDGYTF. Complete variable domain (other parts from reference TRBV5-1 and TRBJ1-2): KAGVTQTPRYLIKTRGQQVTLSCSPISGHRSVSWYQQTPGQGLQFLFEYFSETQRNKGNFPGRFSGRQFSNSRSEMNVSTLELGDSALYLCASSSGIGTGVDGYTFGSGTRLTVV.